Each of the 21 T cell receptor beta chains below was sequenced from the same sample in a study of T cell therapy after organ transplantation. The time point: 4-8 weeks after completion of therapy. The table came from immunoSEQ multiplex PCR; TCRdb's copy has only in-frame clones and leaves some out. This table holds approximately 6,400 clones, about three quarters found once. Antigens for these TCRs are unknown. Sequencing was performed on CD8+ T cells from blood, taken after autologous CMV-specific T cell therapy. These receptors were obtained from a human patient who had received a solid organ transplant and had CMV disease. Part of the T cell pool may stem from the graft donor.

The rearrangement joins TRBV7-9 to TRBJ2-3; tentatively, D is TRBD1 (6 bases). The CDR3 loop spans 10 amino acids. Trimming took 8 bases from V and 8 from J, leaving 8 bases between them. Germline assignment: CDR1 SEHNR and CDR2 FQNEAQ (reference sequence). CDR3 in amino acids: CASLGGTQYF. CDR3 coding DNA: TGTGCCAGCCTAGGGGGTACGCAGTATTTT.

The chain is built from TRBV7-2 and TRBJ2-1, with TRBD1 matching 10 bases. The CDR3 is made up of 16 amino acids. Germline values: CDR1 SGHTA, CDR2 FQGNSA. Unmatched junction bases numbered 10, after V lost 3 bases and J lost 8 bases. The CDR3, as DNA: TGTGCCAGCAGCTTCCTAGGACAGGGGGTTGTCGATGAGCAGTTCTTC. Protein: CASSFLGQGVVDEQFF.

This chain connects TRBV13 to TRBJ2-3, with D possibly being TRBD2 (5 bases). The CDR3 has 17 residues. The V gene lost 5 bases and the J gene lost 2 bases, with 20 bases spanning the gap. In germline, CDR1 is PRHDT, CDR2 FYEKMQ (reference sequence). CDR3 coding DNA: TGTGCCAGCAGCCCACGGACGGGCGGGTGGGACACAGATACGCAGTATTTT. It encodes CASSPRTGGWDTDTQYF.

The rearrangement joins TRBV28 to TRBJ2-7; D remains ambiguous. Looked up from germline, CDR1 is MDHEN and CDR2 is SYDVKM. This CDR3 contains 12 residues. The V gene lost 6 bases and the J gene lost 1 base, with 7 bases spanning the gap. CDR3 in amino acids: CASRSESYEQYF. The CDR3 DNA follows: TGTGCCAGCAGATCAGAGTCCTACGAGCAGTACTTC.

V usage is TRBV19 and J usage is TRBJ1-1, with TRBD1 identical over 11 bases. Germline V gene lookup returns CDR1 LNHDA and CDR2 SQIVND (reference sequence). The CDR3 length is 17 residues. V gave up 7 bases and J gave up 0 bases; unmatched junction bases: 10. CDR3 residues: CASTHRGTGGLNTEAFF. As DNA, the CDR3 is TGTGCCAGTACCCACCGGGGGACAGGGGGTCTGAACACTGAAGCTTTCTTT.

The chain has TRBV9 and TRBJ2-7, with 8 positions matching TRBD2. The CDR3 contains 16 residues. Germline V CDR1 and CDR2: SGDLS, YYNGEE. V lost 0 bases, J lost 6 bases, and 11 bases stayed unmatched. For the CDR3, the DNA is TGTGCCAGCAGCGTAGGGCGAACGGGAGGGCCCCTCGAGCAGTACTTC. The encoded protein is CASSVGRTGGPLEQYF.

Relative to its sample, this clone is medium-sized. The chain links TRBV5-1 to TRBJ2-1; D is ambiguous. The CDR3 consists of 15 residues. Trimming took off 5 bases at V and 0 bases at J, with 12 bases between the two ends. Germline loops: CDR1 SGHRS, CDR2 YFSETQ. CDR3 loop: CASRLRLFSYNEQFF. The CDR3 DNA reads TGCGCCAGCAGACTCAGGCTATTCTCCTACAATGAGCAGTTCTTC. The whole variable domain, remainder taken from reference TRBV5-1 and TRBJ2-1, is KAGVTQTPRYLIKTRGQQVTLSCSPISGHRSVSWYQQTPGQGLQFLFEYFSETQRNKGNFPGRFSGRQFSNSRSEMNVSTLELGDSALYLCASRLRLFSYNEQFFGPGTRLTVL.

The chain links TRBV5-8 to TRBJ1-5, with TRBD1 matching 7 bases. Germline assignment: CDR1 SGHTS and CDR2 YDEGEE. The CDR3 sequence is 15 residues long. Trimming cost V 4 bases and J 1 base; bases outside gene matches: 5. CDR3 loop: CASSIQGYSNQPQHF. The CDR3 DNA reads TGTGCCAGCAGCATACAGGGGTACAGCAATCAGCCCCAGCATTTT.

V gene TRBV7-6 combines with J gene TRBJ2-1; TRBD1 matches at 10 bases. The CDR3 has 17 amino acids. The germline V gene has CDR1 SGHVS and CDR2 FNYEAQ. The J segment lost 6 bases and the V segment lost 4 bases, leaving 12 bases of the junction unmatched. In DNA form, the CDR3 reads TGTGCCAGCAGCTCCTGGACTCGACAGGGGGCGGTCAATGAGCAGTTCTTC. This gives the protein CASSSWTRQGAVNEQFF.

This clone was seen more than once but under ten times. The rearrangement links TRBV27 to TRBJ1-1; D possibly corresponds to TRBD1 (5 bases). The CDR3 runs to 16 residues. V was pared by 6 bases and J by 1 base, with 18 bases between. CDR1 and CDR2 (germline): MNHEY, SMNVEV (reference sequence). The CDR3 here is CASSQRGVRGNTEAFF. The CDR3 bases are TGTGCCAGCAGCCAACGCGGGGTGAGGGGGAACACTGAAGCTTTCTTT.

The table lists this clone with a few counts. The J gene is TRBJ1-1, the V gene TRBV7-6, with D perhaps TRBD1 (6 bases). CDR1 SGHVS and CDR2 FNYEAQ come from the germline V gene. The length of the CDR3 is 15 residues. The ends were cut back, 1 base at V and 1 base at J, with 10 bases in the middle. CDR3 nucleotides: TGTGCCAGCAGCTTAGAGACAGGCGGGAACACTGAAGCTTTCTTT. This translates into CASSLETGGNTEAFF. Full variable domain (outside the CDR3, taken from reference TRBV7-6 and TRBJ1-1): GAGVSQSPRYKVTKRGQDVALRCDPISGHVSLYWYRQALGQGPEFLTYFNYEAQQDKSGLPNDRFSAERPEGSISTLTIQRTEQRDSAMYRCASSLETGGNTEAFFGQGTRLTVV.

CDR3 sequence reads: CASSLPGVYEQYF. In DNA form, the CDR3 reads TGTGCCAGCAGCCTCCCCGGGGTCTACGAGCAGTACTTC. V is TRBV28 and J is TRBJ2-7, with D possibly TRBD2 on 5 matching bases. V was clipped by 6 bases and J by 3 bases, with 12 bases between them. This CDR3 has 13 amino acids. Germline CDR1 MDHEN, CDR2 SYDVKM.

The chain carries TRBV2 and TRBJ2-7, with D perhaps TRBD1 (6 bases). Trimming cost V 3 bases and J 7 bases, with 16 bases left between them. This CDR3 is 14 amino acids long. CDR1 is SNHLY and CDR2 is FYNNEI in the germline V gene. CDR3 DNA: TGTGCCAGCAGTGATAAGGGGGTCGGACGGGAGCAGTACTTC. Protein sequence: CASSDKGVGREQYF.

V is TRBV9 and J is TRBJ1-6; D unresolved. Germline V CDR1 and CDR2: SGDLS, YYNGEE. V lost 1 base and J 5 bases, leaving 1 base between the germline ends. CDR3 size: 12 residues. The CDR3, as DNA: TGTGCCAGCAGCGTAAATAATTCACCCCTCCACTTT. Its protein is CASSVNNSPLHF.

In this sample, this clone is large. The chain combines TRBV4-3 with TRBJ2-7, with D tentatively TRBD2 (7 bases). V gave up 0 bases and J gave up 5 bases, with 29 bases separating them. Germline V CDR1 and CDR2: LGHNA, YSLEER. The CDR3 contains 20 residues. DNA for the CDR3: TGCGCCAGCAGCCAAGATGGGGGGGGCTCCCTGTGCTCTGGCGTGGACGAGCAGTACTTC. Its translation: CASSQDGGGSLCSGVDEQYF.

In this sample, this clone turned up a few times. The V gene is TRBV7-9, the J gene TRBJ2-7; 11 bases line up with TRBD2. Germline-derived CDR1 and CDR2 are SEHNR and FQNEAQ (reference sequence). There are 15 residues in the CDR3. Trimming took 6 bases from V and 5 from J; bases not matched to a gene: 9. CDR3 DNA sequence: TGTGCCAGCAGGCCCACTAGCGGGAGCCTCAACGAGCAGTACTTC. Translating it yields CASRPTSGSLNEQYF. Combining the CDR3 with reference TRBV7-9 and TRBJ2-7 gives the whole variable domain DTGVSQNPRHKITKRGQNVTFRCDPISEHNRLYWYRQTLGQGPEFLTYFQNEAQLEKSRLLSDRFSAERPKGSFSTLEIQRTEQGDSAMYLCASRPTSGSLNEQYFGPGTRLTVT.

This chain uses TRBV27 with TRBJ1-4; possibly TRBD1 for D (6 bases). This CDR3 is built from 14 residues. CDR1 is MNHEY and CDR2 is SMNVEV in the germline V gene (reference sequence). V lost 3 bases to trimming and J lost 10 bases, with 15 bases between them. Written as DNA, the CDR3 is TGTGCCAGCAGTTTGTACAGGGATTTGGGAAAACTGTTTTTT. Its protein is CASSLYRDLGKLFF.

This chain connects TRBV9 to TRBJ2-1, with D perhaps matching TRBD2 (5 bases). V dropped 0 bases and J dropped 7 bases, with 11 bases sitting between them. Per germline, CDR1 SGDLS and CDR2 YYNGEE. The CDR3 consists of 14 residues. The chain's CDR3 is CASSVGDPGNEQFF. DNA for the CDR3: TGTGCCAGCAGCGTAGGAGACCCGGGGAATGAGCAGTTCTTC.

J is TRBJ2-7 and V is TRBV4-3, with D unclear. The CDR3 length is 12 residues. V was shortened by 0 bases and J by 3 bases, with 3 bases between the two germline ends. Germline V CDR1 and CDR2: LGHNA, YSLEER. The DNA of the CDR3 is TGCGCCAGCAGCCAAGATGGCTACGAGCAGTACTTC. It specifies CASSQDGYEQYF.

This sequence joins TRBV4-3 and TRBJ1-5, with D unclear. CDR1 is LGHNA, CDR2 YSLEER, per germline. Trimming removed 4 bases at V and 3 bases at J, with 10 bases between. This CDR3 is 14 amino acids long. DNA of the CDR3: TGCGCCAGCAGCCTTGGGCGGGACAATCAGCCCCAGCATTTT. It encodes CASSLGRDNQPQHF.

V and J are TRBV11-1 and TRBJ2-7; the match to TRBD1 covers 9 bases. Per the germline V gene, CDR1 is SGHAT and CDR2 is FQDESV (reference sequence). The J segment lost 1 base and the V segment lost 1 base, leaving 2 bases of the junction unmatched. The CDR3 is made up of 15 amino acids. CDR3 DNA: TGTGCCAGCAGCTTAGAGGACAGGGGATCCTACGAGCAGTACTTC. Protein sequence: CASSLEDRGSYEQYF.